The clone carrying this TCR beta chain was detected only once. The record originates from a study of CD8 T cells in Susac syndrome. The RNA input was about 0.5 to 1 ug, and it was reverse transcribed with random hexamers. TCRdb independently ran MiXCR on the immunoSEQ multiplex PCR reads; one entry per CDR3 protein. The data show under 350,000 distinct CDR3 sequences, about 91% seen once. This receptor was identified in a human donor with multiple sclerosis. The sequencing sample was made of CD4+ T cells from PBMCs.

The CDR3 reads CSALITEAFF. In DNA form, the CDR3 reads TGCAGTGCCCTTATAACTGAAGCTTTCTTT. The chain carries TRBV20-1 and TRBJ1-1; D call uncertain. The CDR3 consists of 10 residues. CDR1 is DFQATT and CDR2 is SNEGSKA in the germline V gene (reference sequence). The V and J ends lost 6 bases and 5 bases respectively, with 7 bases between them.